This entry lists 19 T cell receptor beta chains sequenced from one sample in a study of shared clonotypes between healthy human individuals. TCRdb's table, derived via immunoSEQ multiplex PCR, lists solely in-frame clones and lacks some. Of 2 million to 2.5 million clones in the sample, about nine tenths were seen once. The sample comprised naive CD4+ T cells from PBMCs. Noted subset: CD45RA+ positively selected. The receptors come from a man aged 18 to 30 in good health. Some clones in this sample may be carry-over from other donors' samples.

The rearrangement links TRBV14 to TRBJ2-3; 7 bases align to TRBD1. The germline V gene has CDR1 SGHDN and CDR2 FVKESK. The length of the CDR3 is 16 residues. V lost 1 base and J lost 5; bases outside the gene matches: 9. Here the CDR3 DNA reads TGTGCCAGCAGCCAAGTGACAGGGATTCTTCGAGATACGCAGTATTTT. Residues: CASSQVTGILRDTQYF.

Written as DNA, the CDR3 is TGCGCCAGCAGCACCGGGACCTTGGGCGGCGACGAGCAGTACTTC. Translation: CASSTGTLGGDEQYF. This rearrangement joins TRBV5-1 to TRBJ2-7, with D perhaps being TRBD1 or TRBD2 (5 bases each). The CDR3 loop spans 15 amino acids. The V end was cut by 4 bases, the J end by 5 bases, with 19 bases between. Looked up from germline, CDR1 is SGHRS and CDR2 is YFSETQ.

The CDR3 is CAWSLQGDTQYF. The DNA of the CDR3 is TGTGCCTGGAGCCTTCAGGGAGATACGCAGTATTTT. The V gene is TRBV30, the J gene TRBJ2-3; D possibly corresponds to TRBD1 (5 bases). The V end was cut by 3 bases, the J end by 5 bases, with 9 bases between. The length of the CDR3 is 12 residues. Germline CDR1 and CDR2: GTSNPN and SVGIG (reference sequence).

The genes are TRBV28 and TRBJ1-1; D not resolved. The V gene's germline CDR1 is MDHEN and CDR2 SYDVKM. With 5 bases removed from V and 1 base from J, the gap between germline ends came to 11 bases. The CDR3 has 14 amino acids. The CDR3, as DNA: TGTGCCAGCAGTCCTATTCCCTGGAACACTGAAGCTTTCTTT. The encoded protein is CASSPIPWNTEAFF.

The chain recombines TRBV5-3 with TRBJ1-1; no firm D call. TRBV5-3 is identified as an open reading frame with a role that is uncertain. Trimming cost V 4 bases and J 8 bases, with 15 bases left between them. This CDR3 contains 13 residues. CDR3 protein: CARSLYRALEAFF. CDR3 nucleotide sequence: TGTGCCAGAAGCCTTTATAGGGCGTTAGAAGCTTTCTTT.

The J gene is TRBJ1-2, the V gene TRBV5-1; the D gene is possibly TRBD1 (5 bases). CDR3 length equals 14 residues. CDR1 is SGHRS, CDR2 YFSETQ, per germline. Trimming removed 1 base from V and 6 bases from J, with 13 bases in between. For the CDR3, the DNA is TGCGCCAGCAGCTTGTTGCAGGGATCGGATGGCTACACCTTC. This encodes CASSLLQGSDGYTF.

This chain uses TRBV5-4 with TRBJ1-2, with 12 bases matching TRBD1. The J segment lost 7 bases and the V segment lost 0 bases, leaving 7 bases of the junction unmatched. The CDR3 consists of 16 residues. The germline V gene encodes CDR1 SGHNT and CDR2 YYREEE (reference sequence). CDR3 nucleotide sequence: TGTGCCAGCAGCTTGGTTGTGGGACAGGGGGCGTTTGGCTACACCTTC. It yields the protein CASSLVVGQGAFGYTF.

V gene TRBV19 combines with J gene TRBJ2-5; TRBD2 is a possible D gene (5 bases). The DNA end is more similar to TRBJ2-7, so the J call may be wrong. The CDR3 length is 14 residues. The germline V gene has CDR1 LNHDA and CDR2 SQIVND (reference sequence). CDR3 residues: CASSMEARSYEQYF. CDR3 nucleotides: TGTGCCAGTAGTATGGAGGCCCGCTCCTACGAGCAGTACTTC.

Here the CDR3 reads CASSQGDSRITDTQYF. The DNA for the CDR3 is TGCGCCAGCAGCCAGGGGGACTCGAGGATAACAGATACGCAGTATTTT. This chain links TRBV4-3 with TRBJ2-3; D possibly corresponds to TRBD2 (6 bases). Germline loops: CDR1 LGHNA, CDR2 YSLEER. This CDR3 comprises 16 residues. Trimming took 3 bases from V and 3 from J, leaving 16 bases between them.

With respect to this clone: Other nucleotide sequences from this sample produce the same CDR3. The V gene is TRBV18, the J gene TRBJ1-1; TRBD1 aligns across 7 bases. V was pared by 1 base and J by 5 bases, with 1 base of the junction left unmatched. Germline V gene data show CDR1 as KGHSH and CDR2 as LQKENI. The CDR3 contains 13 residues. The CDR3 sequence is CASSPRQGTEAFF. The CDR3 DNA is TGTGCCAGCTCACCACGACAGGGAACTGAAGCTTTCTTT. The full variable domain, rest sourced from reference TRBV18 and TRBJ1-1, is NAGVMQNPRHLVRRRGQEARLRCSPMKGHSHVYWYRQLPEEGLKFMVYLQKENIIDESGMPKERFSAEFPKEGPSILRIQQVVRGDSAAYFCASSPRQGTEAFFGQGTRLTVV.

The genes are TRBV9 and TRBJ2-3, with a tentative D call TRBD1 (6 bases). The CDR3 contains 15 residues. CDR1 is SGDLS, CDR2 YYNGEE, per germline. Trimming left V 1 base short and J 4 bases short, with 13 bases between. CDR3 sequence reads: CASSVTQGRADTQYF. The DNA of the CDR3 is TGTGCCAGCAGCGTAACACAGGGTCGCGCAGATACGCAGTATTTT.

The V call is TRBV5-6, the J call TRBJ2-1; D gene ambiguous. Between the trimmed V and J ends, which lost 2 bases and 5 bases, there was a span of 11 bases. There are 14 residues in the CDR3. Germline CDR1 SGHDT, CDR2 YYEEEE. The CDR3 here is CASSLGRNNNEQFF. Here the CDR3 DNA reads TGTGCCAGCAGCTTAGGAAGAAACAACAATGAGCAGTTCTTC.

This chain uses TRBV6-1 with TRBJ2-1; D is perhaps TRBD1 or TRBD2 (6 bases each). Germline CDR1 MNHNS, CDR2 SASEGT. V shed 1 base and J shed 1 base, with 11 bases lying between them. CDR3 length: 16 amino acids. CDR3 region: CASSEVGGLSYNEQFF. The CDR3 nucleotides read TGTGCCAGCAGTGAAGTGGGGGGCCTATCCTACAATGAGCAGTTCTTC.

This chain's CDR3 is CASSLYRGPGEQYF. In DNA form, the CDR3 reads TGTGCCAGCAGTTTATATCGGGGTCCGGGTGAGCAGTACTTC. This chain uses TRBV28 with TRBJ2-7; D might be TRBD2 (5 bases). This CDR3 region has 14 residues. Germline V gene lookup returns CDR1 MDHEN and CDR2 SYDVKM. Trimming cost V 1 base and J 7 bases, with 14 bases left between them.

The gene calls are TRBV5-8 and TRBJ2-3; D is unclear. This CDR3 region has 13 residues. V was shortened by 1 base and J by 1 base, with 4 bases between the two germline ends. Germline V lookup: CDR1 SGHTS, CDR2 YDEGEE. The CDR3: CASSLRRTDTQYF. CDR3 coding DNA: TGTGCCAGCAGCTTGAGACGCACAGATACGCAGTATTTT.

As regards this clone: Relative to the germline gene, one junction end is altered; a read error may explain this. The chain couples TRBV5-1 to TRBJ1-2, with a weak D call TRBD1 (5 bases). In germline, CDR1 is SGHRS, CDR2 YFSETQ. The CDR3 totals 13 residues. CDR3 loop: CAGSFGGDYGYTF. The CDR3 DNA reads TGCGCCGGCAGCTTTGGGGGAGACTATGGCTACACCTTC.

A remark on this clone: Other nucleotide sequences from this sample produce the same CDR3. The chain carries TRBV30 and TRBJ2-3, with D unclear. V shed 1 base and J shed 6 bases, with 5 bases lying between them. This CDR3 has 11 residues. Germline-derived CDR1 and CDR2 are GTSNPN and SVGIG (reference sequence). The CDR3 reads CAWSDRDTQYF. CDR3 sequence (DNA): TGTGCCTGGAGTGATCGGGATACGCAGTATTTT.

This sequence joins TRBV9 and TRBJ2-3; the D is unclear. The CDR3 extends over 13 amino acids. V lost 0 bases and J 6 bases, leaving 8 bases between the germline ends. Germline lookup yields CDR1 SGDLS and CDR2 YYNGEE. The chain's CDR3 is CASSVDRWDTQYF. The CDR3 bases are TGTGCCAGCAGCGTAGACCGGTGGGATACGCAGTATTTT.

This clone has more than one count but fewer than ten. This sample includes further DNA sequences coding for the same CDR3. The chain joins TRBV5-1 to TRBJ1-1, with D hard to call. CDR1 and CDR2 from the germline V gene are SGHRS and YFSETQ. The CDR3 loop spans 14 amino acids. Deletions cut 0 bases from V and 1 base from J, with 7 bases between. The CDR3 coding sequence is TGCGCCAGCAGCTTGGTTGCAGAGAACACTGAAGCTTTCTTT. Protein product: CASSLVAENTEAFF.